A single sample gave rise to the 20 T cell receptor beta chains below, sequenced in a study of T cells in tumors after PD-1 blockade (dated by TCRdb to the late 2010s). The library was generated by the immunoSEQ multiplex PCR assay. Entries here come from immuneACCESS through TCRdb and include only in-frame sequences with V and J called. Some clones fail to appear in such tables; in the studies checked, an unresolved V gene covers under half of the shortfall, and the cause of the remainder is unknown. This sample is represented by about 21,000 clones; 81% of them were singletons. Of the sample, roughly 25% falls within the top ten clones. The sample here was PBMCs, taken after anti-PD-1 therapy. These TCRs come from a human donor with advanced basal cell or squamous cell carcinoma (not recorded which).

The V gene is TRBV10-3, the J gene TRBJ2-2; 9 positions match TRBD2. Germline V gene sequence: CDR1 ENHRY, CDR2 SYGVKD. With V trimmed by 6 bases and J by 1 base, 9 bases remained unmatched. This CDR3 has 17 amino acids. CDR3 sequence (DNA): TGTGCCATCAGGGGTAGCGGGGGCCGGAGGAACACCGGGGAGCTGTTTTTT. It is translated as CAIRGSGGRRNTGELFF.

This clone rates as medium-sized (0.01 to 0.1%). V usage is TRBV3-1 (or the pseudogene TRBV3-2) and J usage is TRBJ1-5, with TRBD1 matching 8 bases. V lost 6 bases, J lost 4 bases, and 2 bases stayed unmatched. The CDR3 runs to 13 residues. Germline CDR1 reads LGHDT; CDR2 reads YNNKEL (reference sequence). The CDR3 nucleotides are TGTGCCAGCAGTCGGACAGGGAATCAGCCCCAGCATTTT. This sequence encodes CASSRTGNQPQHF.

The V gene is TRBV5-1, the J gene TRBJ2-1, with TRBD2 as a possible D gene (6 bases). This CDR3 region has 13 residues. From germline, CDR1 is SGHRS and CDR2 YFSETQ. V dropped 1 base and J dropped 7 bases, with 9 bases sitting between them. CDR3 sequence (DNA): TGCGCCAGCAGCTTGACGGGGGAAAATGAGCAGTTCTTC. Translated: CASSLTGENEQFF.

The rearrangement links TRBV3-1 (or the pseudogene TRBV3-2) to TRBJ1-1, with D possibly TRBD1 on 5 matching bases. Between the trimmed V and J ends, which lost 0 bases and 3 bases, there was a span of 14 bases. The CDR3 has 16 amino acids. Germline assignment: CDR1 LGHDT and CDR2 YNNKEL (reference sequence). DNA for the CDR3: TGTGCCAGCAGCCAAGATGGGAAGAGGGGTTACACTGAAGCTTTCTTT. Amino acids: CASSQDGKRGYTEAFF.

The gene calls are TRBV7-9 and TRBJ1-2, with D possibly matching TRBD1 (5 bases). Germline lookup yields CDR1 SEHNR and CDR2 FQNEAQ (reference sequence). Trimming took 5 bases from V and 0 from J, leaving 10 bases between them. The CDR3 contains 14 residues. CDR3 sequence reads: CASSRQIPNYGYTF. The CDR3 DNA follows: TGTGCCAGCAGCCGACAGATACCTAACTATGGCTACACCTTC. Using reference TRBV7-9 and TRBJ1-2 for the parts outside the CDR3, the full variable domain is DTGVSQNPRHKITKRGQNVTFRCDPISEHNRLYWYRQTLGQGPEFLTYFQNEAQLEKSRLLSDRFSAERPKGSFSTLEIQRTEQGDSAMYLCASSRQIPNYGYTFGSGTRLTVV.

The count of this clone is one. This chain joins TRBV10-3 and TRBJ1-1; possible D gene TRBD1, 5 bases. CDR1 is ENHRY, CDR2 SYGVKD, per germline. The CDR3 spans 14 residues. Trimming cost V 4 bases and J 0 bases, with 9 bases left between them. As DNA, the CDR3 is TGTGCCATCAGTGTCCAGGGTATGAACACTGAAGCTTTCTTT. Translated: CAISVQGMNTEAFF.

The genes are TRBV6-5 and TRBJ1-4; possibly TRBD1 for D (6 bases). CDR1 and CDR2 (germline): MNHEY, SVGAGI. This CDR3 comprises 14 residues. V was clipped by 5 bases and J by 4 bases, with 11 bases between them. CDR3 sequence reads: CASSRGGFNEKLFF. CDR3 nucleotide sequence: TGTGCCAGCAGTCGAGGGGGGTTTAATGAAAAACTGTTTTTT.

This clone was counted a single time. The rearrangement links TRBV3-1 (or the pseudogene TRBV3-2) to TRBJ2-3; no clear D. The CDR3 is 14 residues long. The germline V gene encodes CDR1 LGHDT and CDR2 YNNKEL (reference sequence). V lost 3 bases to trimming and J lost 1 base, with 8 bases between them. The chain's CDR3 is CASSHILGTDTQYF. Here the CDR3 DNA reads TGTGCCAGCAGCCATATCCTGGGCACAGATACGCAGTATTTT.

The genes are TRBV28 and TRBJ2-1; 12 positions agree with TRBD2. V lost 2 bases to trimming and J lost 6 bases; unmatched junction nucleotides: 5. From germline, CDR1 is MDHEN and CDR2 SYDVKM. The CDR3 extends over 16 amino acids. The CDR3 loop is CASSLRSSGRANEQFF. The CDR3 bases are TGTGCCAGCAGTTTACGTTCTAGCGGGAGGGCCAATGAGCAGTTCTTC.

The chain carries TRBV27 and TRBJ1-2, with no clear D. The CDR3 runs to 12 residues. The V and J ends lost 7 bases and 4 bases respectively, with 10 bases between them. Germline V gene data show CDR1 as MNHEY and CDR2 as SMNVEV (reference sequence). CDR3 in DNA: TGTGCCAGCACCCTCGTACCCTATGGCTACACCTTC. Residues: CASTLVPYGYTF.

The chain recombines TRBV5-6 with TRBJ2-7, with 13 bases lining up with TRBD2. CDR1 and CDR2 (germline): SGHDT, YYEEEE. The CDR3 is made up of 18 amino acids. V shed 3 bases and J 2 bases; nucleotides not matched to a gene: 11. The CDR3 loop is CASSSPGLAGKGAYEQYF. The CDR3 nucleotides are TGTGCCAGCAGCTCTCCGGGACTAGCGGGGAAGGGCGCCTACGAGCAGTACTTC.

The CDR3 loop reads CASRKQGSNYGYTF. DNA for the CDR3: TGTGCCAGCAGGAAACAGGGTTCCAACTATGGCTACACCTTC. This chain links TRBV16 with TRBJ1-2, with D tentatively TRBD1 (6 bases). There are 14 residues in the CDR3. The germline CDR1 and CDR2 sequences are KGHSY and FQNENV. V dropped 6 bases and J dropped 2 bases, with 13 bases sitting between them. Variable domain in full (rest from reference TRBV16 and TRBJ1-2): GEEVAQTPKHLVRGEGQKAKLYCAPIKGHSYVFWYQQVLKNEFKFLISFQNENVFDETGMPKERFSAKCLPNSPCSLEIQATKLEDSAVYFCASRKQGSNYGYTFGSGTRLTVV.

Of note for this clone: Relative to the germline gene, one junction end is altered; a read error may explain this. The rearrangement joins TRBV7-3 to TRBJ2-7; 13 bases are shared with TRBD2. The CDR3 extends over 15 amino acids. The V gene's germline CDR1 is SGHTA and CDR2 FQGTGA. The DNA of the CDR3 is TGTGCCAGCAGCCTAACTAGCGGGGGGGCGTACGAGCAGTACTTC. It specifies CASSLTSGGAYEQYF.

This clone was detected only a few times. The V gene is TRBV6-5, the J gene TRBJ2-5, with D perhaps matching TRBD1 or TRBD2 (5 bases each). In germline, CDR1 is MNHEY, CDR2 SVGAGI. The length of the CDR3 is 14 residues. CDR3 region: CATPQGREQETQYF. In DNA form, the CDR3 reads TGTGCTACACCCCAGGGAAGGGAGCAGGAGACCCAGTACTTC.

This clone was observed a handful of times. The CDR3 DNA is TGCGCCAGCAGAATCCGGGAAGACAGAAACACCATATATTTT. Protein sequence: CASRIREDRNTIYF. V is TRBV4-1 and J is TRBJ1-3; D call uncertain. Trimming took 6 bases from V and 5 from J, leaving 14 bases between them. Germline V gene sequence: CDR1 MGHRA, CDR2 YSYEKL. This CDR3 region has 14 residues.

This chain joins TRBV4-1 and TRBJ1-1, with D possibly matching TRBD1 (6 bases). Trimming removed 0 bases at V and 0 bases at J, with 8 bases between. Germline V lookup: CDR1 MGHRA, CDR2 YSYEKL. The CDR3 consists of 15 residues. DNA for the CDR3: TGCGCCAGCAGCCAAGAATCAGGGGTGAACACTGAAGCTTTCTTT. It translates to CASSQESGVNTEAFF.

Comments on this clone: One junction end does not reproduce the germline sequence, and a read error may be involved. V is TRBV29-1 and J is TRBJ1-1; D uncertain. This CDR3 is built from 12 residues. Looked up from germline, CDR1 is SQVTM and CDR2 is ANQGSEA. The CDR3 reads CSVQDGYTEAFF. Written as DNA, the CDR3 is TGCAGCGTTCAAGACGGGTACACTGAAGCTTTCTTT.

The chain combines TRBV28 with TRBJ2-3; D uncertain. V gave up 7 bases and J gave up 0 bases, with 17 bases separating them. The CDR3 has 16 residues. Germline V lookup: CDR1 MDHEN, CDR2 SYDVKM. Here the CDR3 DNA reads TGTGCCAGCACCCAGGTTTCAGTGATGAGCACAGATACGCAGTATTTT. It is translated as CASTQVSVMSTDTQYF.

This clone occurred a few times. The rearrangement joins TRBV19 to TRBJ1-2, with 9 bases fitting TRBD1. The germline V gene has CDR1 LNHDA and CDR2 SQIVND (reference sequence). This CDR3 comprises 14 residues. V shed 5 bases, J shed 7 bases, and the junction held 8 bases outside the gene matches. The CDR3 here is CASSDTGQGSGYTF. Here the CDR3 DNA reads TGTGCCAGTAGTGATACCGGACAGGGGAGTGGCTACACCTTC.

This clone was detected a few times. The chain carries TRBV4-1 and TRBJ1-6; 10 bases agree with TRBD1. Germline CDR1 and CDR2: MGHRA and YSYEKL. Trimming cost V 1 base and J 7 bases; bases outside gene matches: 4. The CDR3 has 16 residues. CDR3 in amino acids: CASSQGQGARNSPLHF. The DNA of the CDR3 is TGCGCCAGCAGCCAAGGACAGGGGGCTAGGAATTCACCCCTCCACTTT.